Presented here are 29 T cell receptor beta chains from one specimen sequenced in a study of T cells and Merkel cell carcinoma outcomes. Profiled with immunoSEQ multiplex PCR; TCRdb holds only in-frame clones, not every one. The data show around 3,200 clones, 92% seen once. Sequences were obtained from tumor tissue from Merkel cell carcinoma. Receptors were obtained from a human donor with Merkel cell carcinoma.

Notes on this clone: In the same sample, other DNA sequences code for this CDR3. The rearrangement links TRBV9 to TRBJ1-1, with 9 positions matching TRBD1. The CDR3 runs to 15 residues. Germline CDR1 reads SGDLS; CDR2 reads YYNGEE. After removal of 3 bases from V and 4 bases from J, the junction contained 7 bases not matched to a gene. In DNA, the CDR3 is TGTGCCAGCAGCGAGTCCACGGGACAGGGCACTGAAGCTTTCTTT. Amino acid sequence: CASSESTGQGTEAFF.

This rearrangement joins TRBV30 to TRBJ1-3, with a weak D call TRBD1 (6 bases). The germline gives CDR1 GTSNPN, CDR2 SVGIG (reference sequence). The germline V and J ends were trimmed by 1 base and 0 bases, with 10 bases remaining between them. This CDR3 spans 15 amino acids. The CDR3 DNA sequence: TGTGCCTGGAGTGCCAACAGGGCCTCTGGAAACACCATATATTTT. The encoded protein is CAWSANRASGNTIYF.

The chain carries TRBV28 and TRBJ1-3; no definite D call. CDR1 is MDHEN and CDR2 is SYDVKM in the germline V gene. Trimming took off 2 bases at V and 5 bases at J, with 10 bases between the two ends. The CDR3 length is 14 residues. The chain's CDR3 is CASSLRSRRNTIYF. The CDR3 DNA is TGTGCCAGCAGTTTAAGGTCTAGACGAAACACCATATATTTT.

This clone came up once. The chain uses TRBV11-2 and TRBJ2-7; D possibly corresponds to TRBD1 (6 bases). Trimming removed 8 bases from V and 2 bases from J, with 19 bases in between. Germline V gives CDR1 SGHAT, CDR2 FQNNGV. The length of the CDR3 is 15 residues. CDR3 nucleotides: TGTGCCAGCGCAGAACTAACAGGGAACCCCTACGAGCAGTACTTC. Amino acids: CASAELTGNPYEQYF. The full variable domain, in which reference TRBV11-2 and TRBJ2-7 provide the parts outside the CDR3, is EAGVAQSPRYKIIEKRQSVAFWCNPISGHATLYWYQQILGQGPKLLIQFQNNGVVDDSQLPKDRFSAERLKGVDSTLKIQPAKLEDSAVYLCASAELTGNPYEQYFGPGTRLTVT.

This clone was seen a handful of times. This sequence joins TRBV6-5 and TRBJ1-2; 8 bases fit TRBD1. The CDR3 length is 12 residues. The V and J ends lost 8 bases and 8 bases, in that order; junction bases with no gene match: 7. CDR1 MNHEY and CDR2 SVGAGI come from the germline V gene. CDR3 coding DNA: TGTGCCAGCGGGCAGGGGGCGTTAGGCTACACCTTC. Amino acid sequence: CASGQGALGYTF.

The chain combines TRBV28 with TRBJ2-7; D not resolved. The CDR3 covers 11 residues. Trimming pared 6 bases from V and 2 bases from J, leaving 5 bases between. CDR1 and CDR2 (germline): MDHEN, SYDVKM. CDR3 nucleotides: TGTGCCAGCAGAACCGCCTACGAGCAGTACTTC. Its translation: CASRTAYEQYF.

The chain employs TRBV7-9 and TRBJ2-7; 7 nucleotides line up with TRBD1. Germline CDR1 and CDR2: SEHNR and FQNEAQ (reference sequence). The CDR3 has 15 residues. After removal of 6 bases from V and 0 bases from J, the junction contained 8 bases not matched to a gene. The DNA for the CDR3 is TGTGCCAGCAGACTCGGGACAGCCAGCTCCTACGAGCAGTACTTC. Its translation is CASRLGTASSYEQYF.

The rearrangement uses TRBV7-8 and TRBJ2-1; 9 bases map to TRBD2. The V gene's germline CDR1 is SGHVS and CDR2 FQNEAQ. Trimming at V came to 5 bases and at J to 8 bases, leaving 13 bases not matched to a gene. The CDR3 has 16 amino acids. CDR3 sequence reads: CASSVSPGLARYEQFF. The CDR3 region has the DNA TGTGCCAGCAGCGTCTCTCCCGGACTAGCGAGGTATGAGCAGTTCTTC.

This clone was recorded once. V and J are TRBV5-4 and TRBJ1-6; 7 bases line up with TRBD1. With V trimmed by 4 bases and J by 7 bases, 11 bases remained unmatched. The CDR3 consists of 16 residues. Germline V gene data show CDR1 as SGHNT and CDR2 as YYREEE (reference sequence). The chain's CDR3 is CASSPDRALSNSPLHF. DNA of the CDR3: TGTGCCAGCAGCCCTGACAGGGCCTTATCAAATTCACCCCTCCACTTT.

The CDR3: CASSPIGRRTDTQYF. CDR3 nucleotide sequence: TGTGCCAGCTCACCAATAGGGAGGAGGACAGATACGCAGTATTTT. This chain uses TRBV18 with TRBJ2-3; possible D gene TRBD2, 6 bases. The germline V gene encodes CDR1 KGHSH and CDR2 LQKENI. V was trimmed by 2 bases and J by 3 bases, leaving 12 bases between them. The CDR3 is 15 residues long.

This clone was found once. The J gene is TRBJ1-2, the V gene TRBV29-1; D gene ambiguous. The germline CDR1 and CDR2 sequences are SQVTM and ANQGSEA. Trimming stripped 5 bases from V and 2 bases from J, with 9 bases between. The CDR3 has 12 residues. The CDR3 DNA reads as TGCAGCGTTAACTCCCAAAACTATGGCTACACCTTC. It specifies CSVNSQNYGYTF.

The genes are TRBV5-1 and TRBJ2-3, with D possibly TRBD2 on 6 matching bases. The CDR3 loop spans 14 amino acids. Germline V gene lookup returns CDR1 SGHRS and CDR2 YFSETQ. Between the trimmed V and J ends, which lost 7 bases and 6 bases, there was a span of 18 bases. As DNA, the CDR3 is TGCGCCAGCGGGGACGGGGGAGCCCGGGATACGCAGTATTTT. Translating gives CASGDGGARDTQYF.

CDR3 sequence reads: CATTGLQNPRATEAFF. The CDR3 bases are TGTGCCACCACCGGGCTCCAAAATCCTCGAGCCACTGAAGCTTTCTTT. V gene TRBV28 combines with J gene TRBJ1-1; D remains ambiguous. The CDR3 totals 16 residues. V was trimmed by 10 bases and J by 4 bases, leaving 25 bases between them. Germline V lookup: CDR1 MDHEN, CDR2 SYDVKM.

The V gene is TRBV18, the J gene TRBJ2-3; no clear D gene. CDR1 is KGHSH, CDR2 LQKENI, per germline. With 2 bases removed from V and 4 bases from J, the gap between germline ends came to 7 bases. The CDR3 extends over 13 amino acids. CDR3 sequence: CASSPSGADTQYF. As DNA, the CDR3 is TGTGCCAGCTCACCATCCGGCGCAGATACGCAGTATTTT.

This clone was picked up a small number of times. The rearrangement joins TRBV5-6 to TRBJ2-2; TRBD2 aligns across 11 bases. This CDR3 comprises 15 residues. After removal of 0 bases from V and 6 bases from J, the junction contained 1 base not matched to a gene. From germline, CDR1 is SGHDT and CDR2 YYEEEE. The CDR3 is CASSLGLAGSGELFF. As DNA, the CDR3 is TGTGCCAGCAGCTTGGGACTAGCGGGATCCGGGGAGCTGTTTTTT.

The CDR3 spells CASSPGLAQTEQYF. CDR3 bases: TGTGCCAGCTCACCGGGACTCGCCCAGACCGAGCAGTACTTC. This chain links TRBV18 with TRBJ2-7; D is possibly TRBD2 (6 bases). V lost 3 bases and J 6 bases, leaving 15 bases between the germline ends. Germline V gene sequence: CDR1 KGHSH, CDR2 LQKENI. The length of the CDR3 is 14 residues.

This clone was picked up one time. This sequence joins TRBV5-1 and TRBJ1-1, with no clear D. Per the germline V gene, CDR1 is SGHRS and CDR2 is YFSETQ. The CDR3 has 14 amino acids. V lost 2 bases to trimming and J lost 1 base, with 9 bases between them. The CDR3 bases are TGCGCCAGCAGCTTTGTCAGAGAGAACACTGAAGCTTTCTTT. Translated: CASSFVRENTEAFF.

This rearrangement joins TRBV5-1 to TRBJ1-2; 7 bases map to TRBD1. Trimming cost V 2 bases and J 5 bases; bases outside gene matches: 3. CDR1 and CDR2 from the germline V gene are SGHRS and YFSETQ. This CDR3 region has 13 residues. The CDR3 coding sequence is TGCGCCAGCAGCTTAACAGGGGAATATGGCTACACCTTC. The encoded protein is CASSLTGEYGYTF.

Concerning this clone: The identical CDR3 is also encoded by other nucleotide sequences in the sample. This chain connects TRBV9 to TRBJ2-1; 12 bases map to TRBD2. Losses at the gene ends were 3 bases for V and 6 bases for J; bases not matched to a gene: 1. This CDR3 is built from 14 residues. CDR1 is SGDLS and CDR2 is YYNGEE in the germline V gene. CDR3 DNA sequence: TGTGCCAGCAGCGGGACTAGCGGGACCAATGAGCAGTTCTTC. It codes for CASSGTSGTNEQFF.

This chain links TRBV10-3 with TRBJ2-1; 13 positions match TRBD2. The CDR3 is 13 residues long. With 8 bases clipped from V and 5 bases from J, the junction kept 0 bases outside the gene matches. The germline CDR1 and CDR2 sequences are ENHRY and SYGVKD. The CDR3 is CAIGTSGDNEQFF. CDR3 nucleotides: TGTGCCATCGGGACTAGCGGGGACAATGAGCAGTTCTTC.

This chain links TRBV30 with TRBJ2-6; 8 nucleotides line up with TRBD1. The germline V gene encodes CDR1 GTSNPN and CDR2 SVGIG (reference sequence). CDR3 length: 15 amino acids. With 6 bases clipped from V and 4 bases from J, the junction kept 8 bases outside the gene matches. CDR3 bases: TGTGCCTGCACGGACAGGGCCTCCGGGGCCAACGTCCTGACTTTC. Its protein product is CACTDRASGANVLTF.

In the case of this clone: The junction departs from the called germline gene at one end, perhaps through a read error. CDR3 residues: CASCRQGVGDEQYF. CDR3 nucleotide sequence: TGCGCCAGCTGCCGACAGGGGGTGGGAGACGAGCAGTACTTT. The V gene is TRBV5-1, the J gene TRBJ2-7, with TRBD1 matching over 9 bases. Germline lookup yields CDR1 SGHRS and CDR2 YFSETQ. CDR3 size: 14 residues.

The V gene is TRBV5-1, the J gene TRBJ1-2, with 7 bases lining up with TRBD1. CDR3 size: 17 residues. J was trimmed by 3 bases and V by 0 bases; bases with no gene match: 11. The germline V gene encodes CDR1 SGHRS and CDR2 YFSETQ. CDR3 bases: TGCGCCAGCAGCTTGGGTCCGACAGGGACCTTGTACTATGGCTACACCTTC. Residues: CASSLGPTGTLYYGYTF.

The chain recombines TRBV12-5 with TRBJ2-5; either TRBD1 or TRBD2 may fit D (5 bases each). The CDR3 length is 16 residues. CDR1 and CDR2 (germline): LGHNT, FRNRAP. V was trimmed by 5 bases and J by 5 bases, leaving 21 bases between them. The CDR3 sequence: CASGQIGTARGETQYF. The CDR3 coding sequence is TGTGCTAGTGGTCAGATCGGGACGGCCCGCGGCGAGACCCAGTACTTC.

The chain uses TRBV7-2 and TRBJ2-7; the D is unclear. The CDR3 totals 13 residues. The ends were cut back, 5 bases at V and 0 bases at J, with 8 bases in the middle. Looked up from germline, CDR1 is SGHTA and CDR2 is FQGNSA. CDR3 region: CASSPPSSYEQYF. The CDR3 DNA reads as TGTGCCAGCAGCCCACCGAGCTCCTACGAGCAGTACTTC.

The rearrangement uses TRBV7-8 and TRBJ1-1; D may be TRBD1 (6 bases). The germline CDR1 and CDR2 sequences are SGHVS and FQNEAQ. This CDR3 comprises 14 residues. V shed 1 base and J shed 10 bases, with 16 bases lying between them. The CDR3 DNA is TGTGCCAGCAGCTTAGAGAGGGGGGACACTCGAGCTTTCTTT. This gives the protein CASSLERGDTRAFF.

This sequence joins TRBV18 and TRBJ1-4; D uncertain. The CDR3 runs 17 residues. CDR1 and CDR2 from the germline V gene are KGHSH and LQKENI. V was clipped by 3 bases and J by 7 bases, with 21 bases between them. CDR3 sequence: CASSPPNRREFFEKLFF. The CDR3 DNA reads TGTGCCAGCTCACCCCCAAATCGGAGGGAGTTTTTTGAAAAACTGTTTTTT.

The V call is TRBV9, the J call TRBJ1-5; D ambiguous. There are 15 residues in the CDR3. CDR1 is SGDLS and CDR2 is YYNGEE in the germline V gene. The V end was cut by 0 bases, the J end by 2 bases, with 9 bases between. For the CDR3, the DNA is TGTGCCAGCAGCGTAGGTGGGCAAGGCAATCAGCCCCAGCATTTT. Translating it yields CASSVGGQGNQPQHF.

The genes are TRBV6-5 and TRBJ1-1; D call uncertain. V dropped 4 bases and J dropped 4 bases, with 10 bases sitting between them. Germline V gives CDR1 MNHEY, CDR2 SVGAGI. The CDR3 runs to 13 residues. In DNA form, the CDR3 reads TGTGCCAGCAGTTCCTCAGAGGGCACTGAAGCTTTCTTT. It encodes CASSSSEGTEAFF.